The 2 T cell receptor beta chains below come from one sample, sequenced in a study of shared clonotypes between healthy human individuals. Here immunoSEQ multiplex PCR was the method, and the copy in TCRdb shows in-frame clones only, minus some. The sample records fewer than 650,000 clones, about 79% being singletons. Sequences were obtained from PBMCs. The receptor set was obtained from a middle-aged woman in good health. Some clones in this sample may be carry-over from other donors' samples.

This chain connects TRBV29-1 to TRBJ2-5; D possibly corresponds to TRBD2 (6 bases). The CDR3 sequence is 13 residues long. CDR1 and CDR2 (germline): SQVTM, ANQGSEA. The ends were cut back, 4 bases at V and 2 bases at J, with 11 bases in the middle. The CDR3 DNA sequence: TGCAGCGTTGGCGGCGGGGCGCAAGAGACCCAGTACTTC. Residues: CSVGGGAQETQYF. Full variable domain (remainder filled in from reference TRBV29-1 and TRBJ2-5): SAVISQKPSRDICQRGTSLTIQCQVDSQVTMMFWYRQQPGQSLTLIATANQGSEATYESGFVIDKFPISRPNLTFSTLTVSNMSPEDSSIYLCSVGGGAQETQYFGPGTRLLVL.

This clone was seen only once. The V call is TRBV20-1, the J call TRBJ2-7; no clear D. The CDR3 contains 11 residues. Trimming took off 5 bases at V and 3 bases at J, with 8 bases between the two ends. Germline CDR1 is DFQATT and CDR2 is SNEGSKA (reference sequence). The CDR3: CSAFSDYEQYF. CDR3 nucleotides: TGCAGTGCTTTCAGTGACTACGAGCAGTACTTC.